This T cell receptor beta chain was documented in a study of shared clonotypes between healthy human individuals. Germline CDR1 and CDR2: WNHNN and SYGVQD (reference sequence). The CDR3 sequence is 13 residues long. V lost 8 bases to trimming and J lost 6 bases, with 17 bases between them. Notes on this clone: Its target is unknown.

Broader study findings: Naive subsets generally had larger estimated richness than memory subsets.

Genomic DNA per cell subset filled all wells of several immunoSEQ plates. Sorted-subset replicate PCRs used 200 to 250 ng DNA, approximately 30,000 T cell genomes. Using immunoSEQ multiplex PCR, the repertoire was profiled, and TCRdb retains in-frame clones only, with some absent. Of 2.3 million or so clones in the sample, approximately 95% are singletons; the top ten hold 0.35% to 0.5%. The source material was naive CD4+ T cells from PBMCs. Subset noted: CD45RA+ positively selected. The V and J genes are TRBV10-1 and TRBJ2-7; unclear D gene. This clonotype was obtained from a man younger than 35 in good health. Some clones in this sample may be carry-over from other donors' samples. The CDR3 DNA reads TGCGCCAGCCCCCCTGGGGTAAGGGCCGAGCAGTACTTC. It specifies CASPPGVRAEQYF.